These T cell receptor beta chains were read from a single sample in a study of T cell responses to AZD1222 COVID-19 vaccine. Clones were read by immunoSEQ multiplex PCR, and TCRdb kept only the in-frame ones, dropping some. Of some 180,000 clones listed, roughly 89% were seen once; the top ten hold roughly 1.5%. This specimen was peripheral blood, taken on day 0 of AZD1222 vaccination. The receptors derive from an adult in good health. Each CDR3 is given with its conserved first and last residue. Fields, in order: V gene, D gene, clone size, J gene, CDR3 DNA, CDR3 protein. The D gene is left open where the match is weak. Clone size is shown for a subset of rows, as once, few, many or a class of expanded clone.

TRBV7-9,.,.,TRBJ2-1,TGTGCCAGCAGCTTAGTAGCGGACTCACATGAGCAGTTCTTC,CASSLVADSHEQFF
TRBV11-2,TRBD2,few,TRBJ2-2,TGTGCCAGCAGCTTACCCCTAGCGGGGGCTACCACCGGGGAGCTGTTTTTT,CASSLPLAGATTGELFF
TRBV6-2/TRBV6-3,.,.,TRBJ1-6,TGTGCCAGCAGTTATGGGCCTTCACCCCTCCACTTT,CASSYGPSPLHF
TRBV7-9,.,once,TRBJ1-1,TGTGCCAGCAGCTTCCAGGGTAACACTGAAGCTTTCTTT,CASSFQGNTEAFF
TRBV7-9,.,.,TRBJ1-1,TGTGCCAGCAGCCCACAGGGTGTAGGCACTGAAGCTTTCTTT,CASSPQGVGTEAFF
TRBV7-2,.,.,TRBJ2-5,TGTGCCAGCAGCTTTTATCGGGCTTGGGAGACCCAGTACTTC,CASSFYRAWETQYF
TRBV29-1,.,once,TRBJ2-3,TGCAGCGTTGAACTAGTCAGCACAGATACGCAGTATTTT,CSVELVSTDTQYF
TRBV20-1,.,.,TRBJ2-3,TGCAGTGCTAGTCTCTCGGATACGCAGTATTTT,CSASLSDTQYF
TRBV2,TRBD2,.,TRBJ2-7,TGTGCCAGCAGTCTGGGGACTAGCGGGAGTACATGGGTGTCCTACGAGCAGTACTTC,CASSLGTSGSTWVSYEQYF
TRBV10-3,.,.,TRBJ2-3,TGTGCCATCAGTGAGTCGGGGGTTGAAGATACGCAGTATTTT,CAISESGVEDTQYF
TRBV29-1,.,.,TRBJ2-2,TGCAGCGTTGAAGACCCGAATTCGAACACCGGGGAGCTGTTTTTT,CSVEDPNSNTGELFF
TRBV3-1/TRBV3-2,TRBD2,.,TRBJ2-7,TGTGCCAGCAGCCAAGTGGTAGCGGGAGGGACCTACGAGCAGTACTTC,CASSQVVAGGTYEQYF
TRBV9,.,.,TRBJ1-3,TGTGCCAGCAGCGCGACTACTTGGGGGTCAGCTGGAAACACCATATATTTT,CASSATTWGSAGNTIYF
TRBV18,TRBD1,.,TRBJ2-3,TGTGCCAGCTCACCACACGCACAGGGACAGGGGAAAGATACGCAGTATTTT,CASSPHAQGQGKDTQYF
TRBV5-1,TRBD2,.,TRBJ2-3,TGCGCCAGCAGCTTAACTAGCGGGAGAGATACGCAGTATTTT,CASSLTSGRDTQYF
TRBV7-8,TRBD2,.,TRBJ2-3,TGTGCCAGCGGTGGGCGGGGGGATAAAGATACGCAGTATTTT,CASGGRGDKDTQYF
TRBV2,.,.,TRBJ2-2,TGTGCCAGCAGGGCTGGAGGGGAGCTGTTTTTT,CASRAGGELFF
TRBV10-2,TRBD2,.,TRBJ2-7,TGCGCCAGCAGTGACCCTAGCGGGGGTTCCTACGAGCAGTACTTC,CASSDPSGGSYEQYF
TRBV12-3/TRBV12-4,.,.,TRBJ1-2,TGTGCCAGCAGTCCCAAAGGGGGGGGCTACACCTTC,CASSPKGGGYTF
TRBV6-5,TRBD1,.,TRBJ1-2,TGTGCCAGCAGTTACGCGCTGACAGGGGGCAACTATGGCTACACCTTC,CASSYALTGGNYGYTF
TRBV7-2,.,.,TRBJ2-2,TGTGCCAGCAGCTTAGTGCTCGCATTTGGGGGGAAAAGTACCGGGGAGCTGTTTTTT,CASSLVLAFGGKSTGELFF
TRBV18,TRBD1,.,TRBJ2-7,TGTGCCAGCTCACCCATGCAGGGGGCCCGAATCATTTTTCCCTACGAGCAGTACTTC,CASSPMQGARIIFPYEQYF
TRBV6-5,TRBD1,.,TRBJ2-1,TGTGCCAGCAGTCAACTACGGACAGGGAGCGATGAGCAGTTCTTC,CASSQLRTGSDEQFF
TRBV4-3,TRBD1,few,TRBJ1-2,TGCGCCAGCAGCCACGCCGGGACAGGAAACTATGGCTACACCTTC,CASSHAGTGNYGYTF
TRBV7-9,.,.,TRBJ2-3,TGTGCCAGCAGCTTACTTGATACGCAGTATTTT,CASSLLDTQYF
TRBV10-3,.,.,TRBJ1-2,TGTGCCATCAGTGAGTCGACGCGGGGGGCGCGAGACTATGGCTACACCTTC,CAISESTRGARDYGYTF
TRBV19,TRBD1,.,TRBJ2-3,TGTGCCAGTAGTATTCACGTGACCCGGGACAGAACTACAGATACGCAGTATTTT,CASSIHVTRDRTTDTQYF
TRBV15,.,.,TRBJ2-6,TGTGCCACCAGCAGAGGACATTCCCACTCTGGGGCCAACGTCCTGACTTTC,CATSRGHSHSGANVLTF
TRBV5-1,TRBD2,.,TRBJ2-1,TGCGCCAGCAGCTTGCACCTAGCGGGGGCCGGGTACAATGAGCAGTTCTTC,CASSLHLAGAGYNEQFF
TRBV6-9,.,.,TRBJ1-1,TGTGCCAGCAGTTACCATAGGGGGAACACTGAAGCTTTCTTT,CASSYHRGNTEAFF
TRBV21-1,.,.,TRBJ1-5,TGTGCCAGCAAACGGGGGCCAAATCAGCCCCAGCATTTT,CASKRGPNQPQHF
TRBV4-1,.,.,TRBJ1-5,TGCGCCAGCAGCCAAGAATCCCAAATCTATCGACTAGGAGAATATCAGCCCCAGCATTTT,CASSQESQIYRLGEYQPQHF
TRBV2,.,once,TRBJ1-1,TGTGCCAGCGCCACAGGGATTCTAACGGGTGAAGCTTTCTTT,CASATGILTGEAFF
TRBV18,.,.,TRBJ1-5,TGTGCCAGCTCACCATTGGGGTCGGGGAGGGCGGTTATACCCCAGCATTTT,CASSPLGSGRAVIPQHF
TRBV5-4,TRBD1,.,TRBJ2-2,TGTGCCAGCAGCTGGGGACAGGGGTTCACCGGGGAGCTGTTTTTT,CASSWGQGFTGELFF
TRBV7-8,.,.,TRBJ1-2,TGTGCCAGCAGCTCCGGGACTCTCCTCAAGGGGAGTTATGGCTACACCTTC,CASSSGTLLKGSYGYTF
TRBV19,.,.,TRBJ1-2,TGTGCCAGTAGTGTAACTATCCTGGAGGGCTACACCTTC,CASSVTILEGYTF
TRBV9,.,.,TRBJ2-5,TGTGCCAGCAGCGTAGGGGGGCAGCAACAAGAGACCCAGTACTTC,CASSVGGQQQETQYF
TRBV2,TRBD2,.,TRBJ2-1,TGTGCCAGCAGCCCCGGGACTAGCCGGGGCAATGAGCAGTTCTTC,CASSPGTSRGNEQFF
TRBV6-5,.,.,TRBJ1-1,TGTGCCAGCAGAGACCCAACAGGGAGGGAAGCTTTCTTT,CASRDPTGREAFF
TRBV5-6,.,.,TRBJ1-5,TGTGCCAGCAGCTTGTACAGGAATCAGCCCCAGCATTTT,CASSLYRNQPQHF
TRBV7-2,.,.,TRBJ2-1,TGTGCCAGCAGCCCTGACTTGCTACCATACAATGAGCAGTTCTTC,CASSPDLLPYNEQFF
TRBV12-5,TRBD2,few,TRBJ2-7,TGTGCTAGTGGTTGGACTAGAGGCGAGCAGTACTTC,CASGWTRGEQYF
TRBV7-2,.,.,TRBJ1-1,TGTGCCAGCAGCTTGGGCAGAAACACTGAAGCTTTCTTT,CASSLGRNTEAFF